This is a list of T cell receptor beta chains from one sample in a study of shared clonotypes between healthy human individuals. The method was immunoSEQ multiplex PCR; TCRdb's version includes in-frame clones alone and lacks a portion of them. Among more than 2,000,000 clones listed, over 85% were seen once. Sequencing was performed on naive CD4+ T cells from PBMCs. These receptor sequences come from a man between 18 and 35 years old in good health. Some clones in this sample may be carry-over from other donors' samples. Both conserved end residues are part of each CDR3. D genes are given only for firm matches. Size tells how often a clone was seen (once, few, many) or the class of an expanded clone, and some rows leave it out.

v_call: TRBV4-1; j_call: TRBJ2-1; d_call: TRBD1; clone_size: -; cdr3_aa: CASSRQGQGARNNEQFF; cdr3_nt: TGCGCCAGCAGCCGACAAGGACAGGGGGCTAGGAACAATGAGCAGTTCTTC
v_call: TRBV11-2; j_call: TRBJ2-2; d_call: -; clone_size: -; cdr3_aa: CASSLVRGLTGELFF; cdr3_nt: TGTGCCAGCAGCTTAGTCCGGGGGCTCACCGGGGAGCTGTTTTTT
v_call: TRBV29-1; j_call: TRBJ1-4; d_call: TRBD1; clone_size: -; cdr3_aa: CSVPGTGTAFNEKLFF; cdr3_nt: TGCAGCGTTCCCGGGACAGGGACGGCCTTTAATGAAAAACTGTTTTTT
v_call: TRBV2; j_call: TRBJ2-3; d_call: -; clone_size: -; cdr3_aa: CASSERTDTQYF; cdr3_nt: TGTGCCAGCAGTGAACGGACAGATACGCAGTATTTT
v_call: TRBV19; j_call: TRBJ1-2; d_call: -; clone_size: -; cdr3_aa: CASSMGGNNYGYTF; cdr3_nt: TGTGCCAGTAGTATGGGGGGCAATAACTATGGCTACACCTTC
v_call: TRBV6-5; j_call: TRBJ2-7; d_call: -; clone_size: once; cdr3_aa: CATEGGGDEQYF; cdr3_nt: TGTGCCACAGAAGGGGGGGGCGACGAGCAGTACTTC
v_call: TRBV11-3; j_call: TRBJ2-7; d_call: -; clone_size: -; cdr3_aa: CASSLSPASYEQYF; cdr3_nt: TGTGCCAGCAGCTTATCACCAGCTTCCTACGAGCAGTACTTC
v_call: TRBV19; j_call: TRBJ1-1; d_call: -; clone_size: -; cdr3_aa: CASSFGGWAEAFF; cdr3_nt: TGTGCCAGTAGCTTTGGGGGCTGGGCTGAAGCTTTCTTT
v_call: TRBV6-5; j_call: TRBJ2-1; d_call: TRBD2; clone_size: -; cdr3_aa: CASSSALAGEYEQFF; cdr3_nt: TGTGCCAGCAGTTCCGCACTAGCGGGAGAATATGAGCAGTTCTTC
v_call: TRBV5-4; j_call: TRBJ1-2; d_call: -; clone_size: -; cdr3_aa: CASSTPVTQINYGYTF; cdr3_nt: TGTGCCAGCAGCACCCCGGTAACACAGATAAACTATGGCTACACCTTC
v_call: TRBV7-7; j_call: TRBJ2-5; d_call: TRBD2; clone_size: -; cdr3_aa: CASSKGFGREETQYF; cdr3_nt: TGTGCCAGCAGCAAGGGCTTCGGGAGGGAAGAGACCCAGTACTTC
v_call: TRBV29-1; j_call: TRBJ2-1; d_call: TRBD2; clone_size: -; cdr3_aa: CSAAGTSRYNEQFF; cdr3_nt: TGCAGCGCCGCGGGGACTAGCAGATACAATGAGCAGTTCTTC
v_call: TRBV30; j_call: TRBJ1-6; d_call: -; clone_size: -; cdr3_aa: CAWSQRTALIPLHF; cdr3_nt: TGTGCCTGGAGTCAACGGACCGCCTTGATTCCCCTCCACTTT
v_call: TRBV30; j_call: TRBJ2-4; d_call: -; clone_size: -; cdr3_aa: CAWSFDSFLSKNIQYF; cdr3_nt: TGTGCCTGGAGTTTCGACAGCTTCCTCTCCAAAAACATTCAGTACTTC
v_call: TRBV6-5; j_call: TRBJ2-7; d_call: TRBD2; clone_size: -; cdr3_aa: CASRPGLGSYEQYF; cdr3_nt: TGTGCCAGCAGGCCGGGACTAGGGTCCTACGAGCAGTACTTC
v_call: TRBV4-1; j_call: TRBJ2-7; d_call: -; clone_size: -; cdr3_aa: CASSPRGPSGEQYF; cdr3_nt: TGCGCCAGCAGCCCCCGAGGGCCGTCGGGCGAGCAGTACTTC
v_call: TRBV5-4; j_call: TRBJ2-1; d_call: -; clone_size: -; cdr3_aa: CASSPARRDDEQFF; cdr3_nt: TGTGCCAGCAGCCCTGCAAGAAGGGATGATGAGCAGTTCTTC
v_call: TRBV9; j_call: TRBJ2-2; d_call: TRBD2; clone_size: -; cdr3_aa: CASSVGGGRAVGELFF; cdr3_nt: TGTGCCAGCAGCGTAGGAGGCGGGAGGGCCGTCGGGGAGCTGTTTTTT
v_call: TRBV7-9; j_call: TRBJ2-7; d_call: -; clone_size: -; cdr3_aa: CASVLELVGEQYF; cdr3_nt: TGTGCCAGCGTTTTGGAGCTCGTCGGCGAGCAGTACTTC
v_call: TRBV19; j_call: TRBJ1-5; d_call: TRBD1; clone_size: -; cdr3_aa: CASIGVQGGVINNQPQHF; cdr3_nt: TGTGCCAGTATTGGGGTACAGGGGGGAGTAATAAACAATCAGCCCCAGCATTTT
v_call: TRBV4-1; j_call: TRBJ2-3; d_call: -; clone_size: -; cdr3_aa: CASSQATGISTDTQYF; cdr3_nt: TGCGCCAGCAGCCAAGCAACAGGCATTAGCACAGATACGCAGTATTTT
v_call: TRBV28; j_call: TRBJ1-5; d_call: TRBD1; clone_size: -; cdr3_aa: CASSFATGGWQPQHF; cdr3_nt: TGTGCCAGCAGTTTCGCGACAGGGGGCTGGCAGCCCCAGCATTTT
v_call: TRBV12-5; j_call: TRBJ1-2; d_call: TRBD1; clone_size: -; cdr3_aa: CASGLAPGTGGPLDYGYTF; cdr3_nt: TGTGCTAGTGGTTTGGCCCCCGGGACAGGGGGCCCTTTGGACTATGGCTACACCTTC
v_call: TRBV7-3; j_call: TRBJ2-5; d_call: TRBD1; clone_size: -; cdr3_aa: CASSLSGGLETQYF; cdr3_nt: TGTGCCAGCAGCTTATCAGGGGGCCTAGAGACCCAGTACTTC
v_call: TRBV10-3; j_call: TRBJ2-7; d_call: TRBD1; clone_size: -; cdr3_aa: CAISGGTGFYEQYF; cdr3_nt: TGTGCCATCAGTGGCGGGACAGGGTTCTACGAGCAGTACTTC
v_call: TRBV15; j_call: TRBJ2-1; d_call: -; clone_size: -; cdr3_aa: CATSRDPSRSGSGNEQFF; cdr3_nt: TGTGCCACCAGCAGAGACCCCTCTAGGTCTGGAAGTGGCAATGAGCAGTTCTTC
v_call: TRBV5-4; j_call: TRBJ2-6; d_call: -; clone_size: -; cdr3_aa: CASSLEGGANVLTF; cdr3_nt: TGTGCCAGCAGCTTGGAGGGTGGGGCCAACGTCCTGACTTTC